The T cell receptor (beta chain) under discussion was sequenced for a study of blood T cell repertoires in COVID-19. Background on the study: From T cells, B-cell-depleted T cells, or PBMCs came the material, which was cDNA or gDNA.

TCRdb keeps only in-frame clones here, not all; method: immunoSEQ multiplex PCR. The sample holds about 260,000 clones, approximately 89% seen once. The specimen was peripheral blood. The origin of this receptor is a man aged 40-55 years with active or convalescent COVID-19.

CDR3 region: CASSLGLHEQYF. CDR3 DNA sequence: TGCGCCAGCAGCTTGGGACTGCACGAGCAGTACTTC. V usage is TRBV5-1 and J usage is TRBJ2-7; no clear D gene. Trimming pared 0 bases from V and 5 bases from J, leaving 6 bases between. CDR1 is SGHRS, CDR2 YFSETQ, per germline. This CDR3 region has 12 residues.